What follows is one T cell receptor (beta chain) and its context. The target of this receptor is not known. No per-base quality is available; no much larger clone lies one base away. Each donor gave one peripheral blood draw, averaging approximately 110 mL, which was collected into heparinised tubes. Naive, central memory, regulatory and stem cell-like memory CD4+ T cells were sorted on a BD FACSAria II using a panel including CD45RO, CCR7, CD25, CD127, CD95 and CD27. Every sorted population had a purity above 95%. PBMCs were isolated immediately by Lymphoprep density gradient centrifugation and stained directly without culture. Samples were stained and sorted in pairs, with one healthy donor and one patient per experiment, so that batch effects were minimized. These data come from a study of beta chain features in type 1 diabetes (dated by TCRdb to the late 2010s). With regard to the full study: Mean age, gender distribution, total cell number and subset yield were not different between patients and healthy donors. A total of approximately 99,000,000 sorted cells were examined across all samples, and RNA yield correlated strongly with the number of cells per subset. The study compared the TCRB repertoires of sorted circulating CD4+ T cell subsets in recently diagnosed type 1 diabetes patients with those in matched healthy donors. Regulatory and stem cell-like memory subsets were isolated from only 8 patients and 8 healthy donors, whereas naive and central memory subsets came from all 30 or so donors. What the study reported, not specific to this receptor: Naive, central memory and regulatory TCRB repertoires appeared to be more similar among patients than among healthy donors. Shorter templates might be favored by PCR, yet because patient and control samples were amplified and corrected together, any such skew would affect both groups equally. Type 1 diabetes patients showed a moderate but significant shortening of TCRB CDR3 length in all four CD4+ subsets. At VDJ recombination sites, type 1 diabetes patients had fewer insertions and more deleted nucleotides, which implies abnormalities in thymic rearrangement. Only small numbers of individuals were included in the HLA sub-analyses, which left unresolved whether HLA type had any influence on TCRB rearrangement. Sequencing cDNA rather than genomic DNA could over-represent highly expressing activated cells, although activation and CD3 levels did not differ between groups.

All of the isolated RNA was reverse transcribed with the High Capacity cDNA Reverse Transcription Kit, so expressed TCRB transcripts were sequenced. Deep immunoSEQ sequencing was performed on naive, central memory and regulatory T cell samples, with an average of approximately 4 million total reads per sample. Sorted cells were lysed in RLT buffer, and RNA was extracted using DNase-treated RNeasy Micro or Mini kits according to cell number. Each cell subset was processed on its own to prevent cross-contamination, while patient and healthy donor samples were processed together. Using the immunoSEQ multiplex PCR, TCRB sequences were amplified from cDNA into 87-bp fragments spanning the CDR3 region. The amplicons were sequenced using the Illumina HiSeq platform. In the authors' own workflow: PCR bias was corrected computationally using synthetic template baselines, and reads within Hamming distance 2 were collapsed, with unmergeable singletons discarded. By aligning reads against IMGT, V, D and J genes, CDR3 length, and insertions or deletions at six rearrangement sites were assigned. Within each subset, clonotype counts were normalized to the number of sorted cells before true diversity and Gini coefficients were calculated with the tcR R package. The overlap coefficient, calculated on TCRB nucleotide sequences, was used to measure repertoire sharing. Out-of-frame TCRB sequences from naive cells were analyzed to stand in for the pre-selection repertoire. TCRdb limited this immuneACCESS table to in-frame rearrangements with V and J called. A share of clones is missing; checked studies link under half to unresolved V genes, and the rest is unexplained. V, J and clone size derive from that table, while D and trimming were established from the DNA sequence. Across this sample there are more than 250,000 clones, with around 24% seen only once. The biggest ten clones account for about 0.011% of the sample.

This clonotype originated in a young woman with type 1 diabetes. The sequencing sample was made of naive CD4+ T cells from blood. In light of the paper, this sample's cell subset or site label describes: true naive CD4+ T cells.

DNA sequence: TGCAGTGCTGGCACTAATGAAAAACTGTTTTTT. The translation is CSAGTNEKLFF. The chain links TRBV20-1 with TRBJ1-4, with no D gene named confidently. The CDR3 measures 11 amino acids from cysteine to phenylalanine. The kept DNA is CDR3 alone, 33 bases in frame from the first base. The germline V gene (reference sequence) supplies CDR1 DFQATT and CDR2 SNEGSKA. The germline ends are 3 bases apart after V is trimmed by 5 bases and J by 2 bases.